These T cell receptor beta chains were read from a single sample in a study of identical twins. One entry per CDR3 protein, called by TCRdb with MiXCR from the 5' RACE reads. The table records more than 200,000 distinct CDR3 sequences, around 9.6% of them present only once. The source material was memory (CD45RO+) T cells sorted from blood. These receptors all stem from a woman aged 18-35 years in good health. CDR3s include the opening cysteine and the closing phenylalanine or tryptophan. The order of the fields is J gene, V gene, CDR3 length, D gene, clone size, CDR3 protein, CDR3 DNA. A D gene is named only where the DNA matches it firmly. The size field is filled for only some rows; it gives once, few, many or a size class.

>TRBJ2-1|TRBV7-3|13|NA|few
CASSPRNSPEQFF
TGTGCCAGCAGCCCGAGAAACAGCCCTGAGCAGTTCTTC
>TRBJ1-5|TRBV12-3/TRBV12-4|14|NA|NA
CASSLGGPGQPQHF
TGTGCCAGCAGTTTAGGGGGGCCTGGTCAGCCCCAGCATTTT
>TRBJ1-2|TRBV7-2|13|NA|many
CASRGGGNYGYTF
TGTGCCAGCAGGGGGGGAGGGAACTATGGCTACACCTTC
>TRBJ1-2|TRBV20-1|13|TRBD1|NA
CSARGTGDYGYTF
TGCAGTGCTAGAGGGACAGGGGACTATGGCTACACCTTC
>TRBJ2-5|TRBV3-1|17|NA|few
CASSQSGIPGAQETQYF
TGTGCCAGCAGCCAAAGTGGTATCCCGGGGGCCCAAGAGACCCAGTACTTC
>TRBJ2-3|TRBV18|15|TRBD2|many
CASSPASGRVQTQYF
TGTGCCAGCTCACCGGCCAGCGGGAGGGTCCAAACGCAGTATTTT
>TRBJ2-5|TRBV5-5|18|TRBD2|few
CASSLKYGTSGGGETQYF
TGTGCCAGCAGCTTGAAGTACGGGACTAGCGGGGGTGGTGAGACCCAGTACTTC
>TRBJ2-1|TRBV14|13|NA|many
CASSQAGYNEQFF
TGTGCCAGCAGCCAGGCGGGCTACAATGAGCAGTTCTTC
>TRBJ1-2|TRBV2|16|NA|few
CASTRTVIVANYGYTF
TGTGCCAGCACTAGGACAGTTATCGTTGCTAACTATGGCTACACCTTC
>TRBJ2-1|TRBV7-6|15|TRBD2|few
CASSLASSGSHEQFF
TGTGCCAGCAGCTTAGCGTCTAGCGGGAGCCATGAGCAGTTCTTC
>TRBJ2-1|TRBV5-1|16|NA|NA
CASSSTGRSSYNEQFF
TGCGCCAGCAGCTCCACAGGGCGTAGCTCCTACAATGAGCAGTTCTTC
>TRBJ2-4|TRBV7-2|13|NA|few
CASSTGHKNIQYF
TGTGCCAGCAGCACCGGACACAAAAACATTCAGTACTTC
>TRBJ2-7|TRBV6-1|13|TRBD1|many
CASGDRGAYEQYF
TGTGCCAGCGGTGACAGGGGAGCCTACGAGCAGTACTTC
>TRBJ2-7|TRBV28|14|TRBD1|few
CASRQGEYWDEQYF
TGTGCCAGCAGGCAGGGGGAATATTGGGACGAGCAGTACTTC
>TRBJ2-1|TRBV6-2/TRBV6-3|15|TRBD2|NA
CASKKSGSSYNEQFF
TGTGCCAGCAAAAAAAGCGGGAGCTCCTACAATGAGCAGTTCTTC
>TRBJ2-1|TRBV11-2|19|NA|NA
CASSLVGVWGRGDVIEQFF
TGTGCCAGCAGCTTAGTTGGCGTTTGGGGCAGGGGGGACGTGATTGAGCAGTTCTTC
>TRBJ1-1|TRBV5-1|14|NA|NA
CASSKDSGGTEAFF
TGCGCCAGCAGCAAAGACAGTGGGGGCACTGAAGCTTTCTTT
>TRBJ2-6|TRBV6-1|15|NA|many
CASLPGASGANVLTF
TGTGCCAGCCTCCCAGGGGCCTCTGGGGCCAACGTCCTGACTTTC
>TRBJ2-2|TRBV7-2|15|TRBD2|many
CASSLLAGGTGELFF
TGTGCCAGCAGCTTACTAGCGGGGGGCACCGGGGAGCTGTTTTTT
>TRBJ2-1|TRBV6-2/TRBV6-3|16|TRBD2|NA
CASRIAGVSSYNEQFF
TGTGCCAGCAGAATAGCGGGAGTAAGCTCCTACAATGAGCAGTTCTTC
>TRBJ1-1|TRBV9|14|NA|NA
CASSVEGIGGEAFF
TGTGCCAGCAGCGTAGAAGGAATCGGGGGTGAAGCTTTCTTT
>TRBJ2-6|TRBV24-1|12|NA|many
CATSDSSNVLTF
TGTGCCACCAGTGATTCGAGTAACGTCCTGACTTTC
>TRBJ1-2|TRBV27|15|TRBD1|NA
CASSPQDRVDYGYTF
TGTGCCAGCAGTCCCCAGGACAGGGTGGACTATGGCTACACCTTC
>TRBJ2-5|TRBV20-1|14|NA|NA
CSASVGPPGGTQYF
TGCAGTGCTAGTGTTGGACCCCCCGGTGGGACCCAGTACTTC
>TRBJ1-1|TRBV7-9|14|TRBD1|NA
CASSLTGGTGEAFF
TGTGCCAGCAGCTTGACAGGGGGCACGGGTGAAGCTTTCTTT
>TRBJ1-4|TRBV29-1|11|NA|NA
CSVGINEKLFF
TGCAGCGTTGGCATTAATGAAAAACTGTTTTTT
>TRBJ2-2|TRBV4-2|16|NA|NA
CASSHGAQGNTGELFF
TGTGCCAGCAGCCACGGGGCACAGGGCAACACCGGGGAGCTGTTTTTT
>TRBJ2-4|TRBV12-3/TRBV12-4|17|TRBD2|few
CASSLRVGGIAKNIQYF
TGTGCCAGCAGTTTAAGAGTGGGGGGGATAGCCAAAAACATTCAGTACTTC
>TRBJ2-1|TRBV11-3|15|TRBD1|NA
CASSFRQGLRDEQFF
TGTGCCAGCAGCTTTCGACAGGGCCTTAGGGATGAGCAGTTCTTC
>TRBJ2-5|TRBV7-9|16|NA|NA
CASSLPITSGGETQYF
TGTGCCAGCAGCTTACCGATAACCTCGGGCGGAGAGACCCAGTACTTC
>TRBJ2-2|TRBV6-1|13|NA|few
CASSRGLSGELFF
TGTGCCAGCAGTCGAGGACTGTCTGGGGAGCTGTTTTTT
>TRBJ2-1|TRBV29-1|14|TRBD2|many
CSVYRGSPRNEQFF
TGCAGCGTTTACCGCGGGAGTCCCCGGAATGAGCAGTTCTTC
>TRBJ1-2|TRBV27|14|TRBD1|NA
CASSLTGGTYGYTF
TGTGCCAGCAGCCTGACAGGGGGCACCTATGGCTACACCTTC
>TRBJ2-3|TRBV20-1|17|TRBD2|few
CSATKPGLAGPTDTQYF
TGCAGTGCTACAAAACCGGGACTAGCGGGTCCCACAGATACGCAGTATTTT
>TRBJ1-2|TRBV20-1|12|NA|NA
CSAQGPFYGYTF
TGCAGTGCTCAGGGTCCCTTTTATGGCTACACCTTC
>TRBJ2-3|TRBV11-2|14|NA|NA
CASSPSRWGDTQYF
TGTGCCAGCAGCCCTTCGAGATGGGGGGATACGCAGTATTTT
>TRBJ2-5|TRBV11-2|15|NA|NA
CASSLDMRAQETQYF
TGTGCCAGCAGCTTAGATATGAGGGCCCAAGAGACCCAGTACTTC
>TRBJ2-1|TRBV10-2|16|TRBD2|NA
CASTPTIGLAGYEQFF
TGCGCCAGCACCCCGACTATCGGACTAGCGGGGTATGAGCAGTTCTTC
>TRBJ1-1|TRBV20-1|15|NA|few
CSPRNGRDMNTEAFF
TGCAGTCCCCGGAATGGAAGGGACATGAACACTGAAGCTTTCTTT
>TRBJ1-5|TRBV10-3|16|NA|many
CAISESRGNSNQPQHF
TGTGCCATCAGTGAGTCGAGAGGGAATAGCAATCAGCCCCAGCATTTT